This T cell receptor beta chain was sequenced in a study of OX40 agonist ivuxolimab in advanced cancers. Study-wide context: Three individuals attained partial responses, comprising one hepatocellular carcinoma case and two cutaneous melanoma cases.

A remark on this clone: The target antigen is unknown. Its ends do not fully match the called genes, so a read error is possible.

Study results and caveats: With doses of 0.1 to 3.0 mg/kg, CD4+ and CD8+ blood T cells had undergone clonal expansion by week 6. Expanded clones were, on average, more numerous in CD8+ T cells than in CD4+.

Germline V lookup: CDR1 LNHDA, CDR2 SQIVND (reference sequence). The CDR3 is made up of 18 amino acids. Produced via immunoSEQ multiplex PCR; TCRdb's table is partial and in-frame only. The table includes about 46,000 clones, 80% detected once. The chain employs TRBV19 and TRBJ1-4; possibly TRBD1 for D (6 bases). The sequence was collected from an adult with an advanced solid tumor such as melanoma, head and neck, liver or kidney cancer. Material: CD4+ or CD8+ T cells sorted from blood, obtained in a trial of the OX40 agonist ivuxolimab. Here the CDR3 DNA reads TGTGCCAGCAGTAGCGGACGGGGGGCCGGTGCAACTAATGAAAAACTGTTTTTT. Protein: CASSSGRGAGATNEKLFF.